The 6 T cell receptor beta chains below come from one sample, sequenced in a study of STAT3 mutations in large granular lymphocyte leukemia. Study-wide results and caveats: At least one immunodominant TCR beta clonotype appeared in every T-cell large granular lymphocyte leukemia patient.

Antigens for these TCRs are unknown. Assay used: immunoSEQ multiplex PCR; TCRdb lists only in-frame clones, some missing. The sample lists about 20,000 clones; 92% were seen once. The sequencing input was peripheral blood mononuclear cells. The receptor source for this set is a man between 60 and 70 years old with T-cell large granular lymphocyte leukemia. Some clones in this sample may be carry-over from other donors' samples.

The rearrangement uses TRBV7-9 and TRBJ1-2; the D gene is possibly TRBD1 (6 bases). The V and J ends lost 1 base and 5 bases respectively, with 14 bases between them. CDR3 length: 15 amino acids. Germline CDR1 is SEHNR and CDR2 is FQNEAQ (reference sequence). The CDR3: CASSLDLDRSYGYTF. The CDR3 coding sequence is TGTGCCAGCAGCTTAGATTTAGACAGGAGTTATGGCTACACCTTC.

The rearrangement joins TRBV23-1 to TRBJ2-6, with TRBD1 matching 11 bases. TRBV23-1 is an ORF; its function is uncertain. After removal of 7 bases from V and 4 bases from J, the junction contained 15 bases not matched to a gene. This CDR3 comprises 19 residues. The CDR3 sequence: CASTHFRGQGDLGANVLTF. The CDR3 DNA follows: TGCGCCAGCACCCACTTCCGGGGACAGGGGGACCTGGGGGCCAACGTCCTGACTTTC.

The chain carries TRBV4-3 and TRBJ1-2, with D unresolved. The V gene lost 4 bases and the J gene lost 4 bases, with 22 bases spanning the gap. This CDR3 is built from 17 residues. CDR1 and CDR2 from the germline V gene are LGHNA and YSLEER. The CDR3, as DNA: TGCGCCAGCAGCCTGAATATTGCTGAGTACAGACTCTATGGCTACACCTTC. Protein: CASSLNIAEYRLYGYTF.

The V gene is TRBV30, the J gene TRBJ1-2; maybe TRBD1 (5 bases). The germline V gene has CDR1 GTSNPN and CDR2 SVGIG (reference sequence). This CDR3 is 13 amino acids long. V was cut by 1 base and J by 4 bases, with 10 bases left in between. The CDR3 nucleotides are TGTGCCTGGAGTGGCAGGGCCGCCTATGGCTACACCTTC. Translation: CAWSGRAAYGYTF.

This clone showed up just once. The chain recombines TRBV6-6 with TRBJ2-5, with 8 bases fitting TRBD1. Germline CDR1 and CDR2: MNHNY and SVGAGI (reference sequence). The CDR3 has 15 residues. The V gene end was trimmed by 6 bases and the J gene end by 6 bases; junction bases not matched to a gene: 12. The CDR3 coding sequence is TGTGCCAGCAGCCTGGGAACAGGGGGACGAAAGACCCAGTACTTC. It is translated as CASSLGTGGRKTQYF.

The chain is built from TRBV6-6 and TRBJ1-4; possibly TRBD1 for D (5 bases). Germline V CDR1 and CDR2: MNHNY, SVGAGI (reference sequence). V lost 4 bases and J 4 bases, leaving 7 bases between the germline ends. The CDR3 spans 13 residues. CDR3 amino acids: CASSLQDNEKLFF. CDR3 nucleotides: TGTGCCAGCAGTTTACAGGATAATGAAAAACTGTTTTTT.